There are many counts of the clone carrying this TCR beta chain. As yet, its antigen is unknown. Trimming cost V 5 bases and J 0 bases, with 17 bases left between them. CDR3 length: 17 residues. Germline-derived CDR1 and CDR2 are MDHEN and SYDVKM. Authors of the study amplified TCR beta CDR3 regions from RNA transcripts. First-round RT-PCR with HTBI primers amplified the TCR CDR3 region. TCRdb used MiXCR to reprocess the multiplex PCR reads, holding one entry per CDR3 protein. The sample shows nearly 250,000 distinct CDR3 sequences, approximately 24% of them seen only once. The data were taken from a study of T cells in Graves' hyperthyroidism and ophthalmopathy. Study-level results: Blood shared most expanded thyroid clonotypes above 0.001.

Duration under 3 months, a NOSPECS grade of at least 4, and a Clinical Activity Score of at least 3 characterized the ophthalmopathy patients. Exclusions: uncontrolled infection, other autoimmune disease, pregnancy, lactation. Clinical symptoms, serum thyroxine, TRAb, thyroid ultrasound and orbital computed tomography informed diagnoses. Sequencing was done on a sample of blood. The sequence was collected from a woman aged 40 to 49 with Graves' ophthalmopathy. This chain connects TRBV28 to TRBJ1-5; a weak D match, TRBD1 (5 bases). The CDR3 DNA follows: TGTGCCAGCAGTCTGAGGTTGGGGGTCTATAGCAATCAGCCCCAGCATTTT. Translating gives CASSLRLGVYSNQPQHF.